The present T cell receptor (beta chain) was sequenced within a study of neoadjuvant nivolumab and ipilimumab in lung cancer. Study observations and caveats: Pretherapy blood TCR richness correlated positively with resected tumor richness. TCR clonality did not significantly correlate with pathologic tumor regression.

In regard to this clone: Its antigen remains unknown.

The CDR3 runs 18 residues. The V and J ends lost 0 bases and 0 bases respectively, with 18 bases between them. The germline V gene has CDR1 LGHNA and CDR2 YNFKEQ. Clones were sequenced by immunoSEQ multiplex PCR, and TCRdb holds only the in-frame ones, with some missing. The sample contains 10,000 or so clones, approximately 71% of which appear only once. The chain is built from TRBV4-2 and TRBJ2-7, with D possibly TRBD1 on 5 matching bases. The sample here was tumor tissue, taken after neoadjuvant nivolumab, alone or with ipilimumab, at or shortly before surgery. The clonotype originates from an adult with non-small cell lung cancer. Some clones in this sample may be carry-over from other donors' samples. CDR3 sequence: CASSQDLAWGVPSYEQYF. CDR3 nucleotide sequence: TGTGCCAGCAGCCAAGATCTGGCCTGGGGCGTCCCCTCCTACGAGCAGTACTTC.